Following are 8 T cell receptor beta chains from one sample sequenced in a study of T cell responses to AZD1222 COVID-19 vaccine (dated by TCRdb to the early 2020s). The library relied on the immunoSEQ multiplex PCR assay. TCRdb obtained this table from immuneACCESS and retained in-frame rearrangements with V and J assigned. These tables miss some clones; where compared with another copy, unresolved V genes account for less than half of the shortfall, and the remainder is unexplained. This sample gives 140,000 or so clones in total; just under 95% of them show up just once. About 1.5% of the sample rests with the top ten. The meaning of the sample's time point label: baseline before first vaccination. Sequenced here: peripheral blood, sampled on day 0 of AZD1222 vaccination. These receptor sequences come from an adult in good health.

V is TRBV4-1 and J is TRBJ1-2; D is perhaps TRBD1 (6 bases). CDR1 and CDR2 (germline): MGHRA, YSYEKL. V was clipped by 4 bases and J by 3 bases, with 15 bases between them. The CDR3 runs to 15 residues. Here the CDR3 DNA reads TGCGCCAGCAGCCCTCTAGACAGGATGGACTATGGCTACACCTTC. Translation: CASSPLDRMDYGYTF.

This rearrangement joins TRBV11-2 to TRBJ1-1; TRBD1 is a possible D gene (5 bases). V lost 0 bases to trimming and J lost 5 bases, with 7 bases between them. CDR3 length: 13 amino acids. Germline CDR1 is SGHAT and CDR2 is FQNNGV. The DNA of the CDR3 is TGTGCCAGCAGCTTAGAGGGGGATACTGAAGCTTTCTTT. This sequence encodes CASSLEGDTEAFF.

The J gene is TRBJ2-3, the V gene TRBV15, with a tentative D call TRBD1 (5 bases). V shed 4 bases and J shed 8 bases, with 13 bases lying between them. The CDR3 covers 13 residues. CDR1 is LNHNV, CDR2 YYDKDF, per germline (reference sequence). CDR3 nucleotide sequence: TGTGCCACCAGCATTCGCTTGCAGGGTACGCAGTATTTT. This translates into CATSIRLQGTQYF.

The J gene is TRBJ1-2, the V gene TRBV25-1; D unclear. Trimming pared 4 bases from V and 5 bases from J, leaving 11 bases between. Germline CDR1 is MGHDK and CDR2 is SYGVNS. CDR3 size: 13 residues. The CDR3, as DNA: TGTGCCAGCAGTGTATCGGGGAAATATGGCTACACCTTC. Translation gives CASSVSGKYGYTF.

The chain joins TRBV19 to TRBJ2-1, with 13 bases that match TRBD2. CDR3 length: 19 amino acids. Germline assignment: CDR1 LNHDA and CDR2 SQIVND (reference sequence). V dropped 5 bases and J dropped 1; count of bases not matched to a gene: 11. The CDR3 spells CASSGGTSGKTRSYNEQFF. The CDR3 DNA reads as TGTGCCAGTAGTGGGGGGACTAGCGGGAAGACGAGGTCCTACAATGAGCAGTTCTTC.

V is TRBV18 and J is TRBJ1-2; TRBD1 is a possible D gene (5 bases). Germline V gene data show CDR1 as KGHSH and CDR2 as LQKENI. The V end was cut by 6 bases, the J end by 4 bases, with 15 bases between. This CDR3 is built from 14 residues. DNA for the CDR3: TGTGCCAGCTCTGCCCCCCAGGGAGGCTATGGCTACACCTTC. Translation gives CASSAPQGGYGYTF.

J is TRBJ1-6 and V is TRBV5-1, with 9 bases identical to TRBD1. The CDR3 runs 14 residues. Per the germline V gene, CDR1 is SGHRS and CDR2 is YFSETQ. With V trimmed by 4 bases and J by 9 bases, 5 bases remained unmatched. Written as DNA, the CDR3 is TGCGCCAGCAGCCGGACAGGGGAGGTTTCACCCCTCCACTTT. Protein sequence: CASSRTGEVSPLHF.

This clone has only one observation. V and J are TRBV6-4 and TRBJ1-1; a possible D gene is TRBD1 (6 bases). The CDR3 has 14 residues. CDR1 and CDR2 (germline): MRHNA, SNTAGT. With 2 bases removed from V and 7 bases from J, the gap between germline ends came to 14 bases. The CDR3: CASSDDPRGGEAFF. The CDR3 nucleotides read TGTGCCAGCAGTGACGATCCCAGGGGAGGTGAAGCTTTCTTT.